This record looks at one T cell receptor (beta chain) sequence and its context. Its antigen is undetermined. The PCR used 60 Vbeta and 13 Jbeta primers. Sequencing used immunoSEQ multiplex PCR; TCRdb keeps in-frame clones, though not all of them. The repertoire consists of about 140,000 clones, with about 79% occurring once and the leading ten covering about 3.9%. This CDR3 region has 13 residues. Trimming removed 7 bases from V and 4 bases from J; junction bases left unmatched: 5. CDR1 is MNHNY, CDR2 SVGAGI, per germline (reference sequence). This record belongs to a study of cytomegalovirus exposure and HLA in healthy donors. General study points: The study put 150 or so TCR beta chains on its list as cytomegalovirus-associated. Most of the TCR beta V segments (in an earlier analysis) were productive either about 87% or about 30% of the time. Some V segments (TRBV6-2 and TRBV6-3 among them) were excluded as indistinguishable.

Sample: PBMCs. The V call is TRBV6-6, the J call TRBJ2-7; the match to TRBD1 covers 9 bases. This TCR was recovered from a man aged 40-49 years in good health and CMV-seropositive. The CDR3: CASKGQGVYEQYF. The CDR3 coding sequence is TGTGCCAGCAAGGGACAGGGAGTGTACGAGCAGTACTTC.